This section outlines one T cell receptor beta chain sequence together with its context. Its antigen is not identified. Cells were stimulated with overlapping HIV-1 Gag 15-mer peptides. Sorting of responding CD4+ T cells relied on upregulated CD40 ligand together with CD69. CD4+ T cell counts exceeded 400 cells/uL; CMV serology was positive. This sample stems from a study of persistence of HIV-infected CD4 T cells. Overall study context: A couple of participants gave one leukapheresis sample; others gave up to about 200 mL blood repeatedly. General observations from the study: Antigen-responding cells were enriched for degenerate expanded CDR3beta sequences. Compared with CD3/CD28-stimulated cells, CMV- and Gag-responding cells showed lower TCRbeta richness.

The libraries were made with immunoSEQ version 4 in survey mode. Data came from immunoSEQ multiplex PCR; TCRdb stores just in-frame clones and leaves some out. The top ten clones hold 6.9% of a sample with over 10,000 clones, 66% of them seen once. The CDR3 spans 14 residues. Trimming cost V 5 bases and J 7 bases, with 17 bases left between them. Germline V gene lookup returns CDR1 SEHNR and CDR2 FQNEAQ (reference sequence). This TCR was sampled from an adult man with HIV who was CMV-seropositive. Sample: CD4+ T cells sorted from PBMCs after roughly 18-hour stimulation, taken from a patient who received antiretroviral therapy. The V and J genes are TRBV7-9 and TRBJ1-2; D is unclear. CDR3 protein: CASSPTGWVAGYTF. The CDR3 nucleotides are TGTGCCAGCAGCCCAACTGGATGGGTTGCTGGCTACACCTTC.